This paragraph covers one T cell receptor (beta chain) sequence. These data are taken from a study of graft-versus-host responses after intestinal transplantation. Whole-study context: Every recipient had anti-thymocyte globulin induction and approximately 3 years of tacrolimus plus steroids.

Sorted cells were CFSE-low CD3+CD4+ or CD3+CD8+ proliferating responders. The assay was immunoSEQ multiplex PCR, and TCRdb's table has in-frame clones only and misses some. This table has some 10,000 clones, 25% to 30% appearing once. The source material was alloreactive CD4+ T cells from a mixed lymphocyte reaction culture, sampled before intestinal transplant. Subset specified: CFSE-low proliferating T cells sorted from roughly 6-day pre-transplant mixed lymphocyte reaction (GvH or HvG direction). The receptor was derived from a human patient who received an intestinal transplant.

The CDR3 DNA follows: TGTGCCAGCAGCCCTACAGACAGGGTGGCTAGCGGGCAAGAGACCCAGTACTTC. Protein product: CASSPTDRVASGQETQYF. The chain links TRBV11-2 to TRBJ2-5; perhaps TRBD2 as D (8 bases). Trimming left V 5 bases short and J 2 bases short, with 24 bases between. The length of the CDR3 is 18 residues. Germline V gene lookup returns CDR1 SGHAT and CDR2 FQNNGV.